These T cell receptor beta chains were read from a single sample in a study of beta chain features in type 1 diabetes. Here immunoSEQ multiplex PCR was the method, and the copy in TCRdb shows in-frame clones only, minus some. The data contain roughly 340,000 clones, less than 15% of them singletons. Source material: naive CD4+ T cells from blood. The receptors stem from a woman under 30 with type 1 diabetes. Each CDR3 is given with its conserved first and last residue. A D gene is named only where the DNA matches it firmly. The size of a clone is reported for some rows only, either as once, few or many, or as a class for expanded clones.

15 - TRBJ1-1 few TRBV5-1 TGCGCCAGCAGCTCTGGGGTTCAGGCGGGCACTGAAGCTTTCTTT CASSSGVQAGTEAFF
14 - TRBJ1-5 - TRBV30 TGTGCCTGGAGTGGAACACAGGTAACGCAGCCCCAGCATTTT CAWSGTQVTQPQHF
13 - TRBJ2-5 - TRBV25-1 TGTGCCAGCAGTGGGGGCGGTAGGGAGACCCAGTACTTC CASSGGGRETQYF
15 TRBD2 TRBJ2-5 - TRBV7-2 TGTGCCAGCAGATTACGACTAGCGGGAATGGAGACCCAGTACTTC CASRLRLAGMETQYF
17 TRBD2 TRBJ2-1 - TRBV15 TGTGCCACCAGCAGAGGCCTACAGCGGGAGGGCCTGGATGAGCAGTTCTTC CATSRGLQREGLDEQFF
13 TRBD2 TRBJ2-7 few TRBV30 TGTGCCTGGAGGAAGCGGGGGTACTACGAGCAGTACTTC CAWRKRGYYEQYF
14 - TRBJ2-3 - TRBV18 TGTGCCAGCTCACGGAGGGACAGCACAGATACGCAGTATTTT CASSRRDSTDTQYF
13 TRBD1 TRBJ2-5 few TRBV7-3 TGTGCCAGCAGCGTATTGGACAGGGAGACCCAGTACTTC CASSVLDRETQYF
14 - TRBJ1-1 - TRBV7-9 TGTGCCAGCAGCCCGACCGGTGGGGCCCTCGAAGCTTTCTTT CASSPTGGALEAFF
13 TRBD1 TRBJ1-4 few TRBV30 TGTGCCTGGCGACGGACAGGGCGTGAAAAACTGTTTTTT CAWRRTGREKLFF